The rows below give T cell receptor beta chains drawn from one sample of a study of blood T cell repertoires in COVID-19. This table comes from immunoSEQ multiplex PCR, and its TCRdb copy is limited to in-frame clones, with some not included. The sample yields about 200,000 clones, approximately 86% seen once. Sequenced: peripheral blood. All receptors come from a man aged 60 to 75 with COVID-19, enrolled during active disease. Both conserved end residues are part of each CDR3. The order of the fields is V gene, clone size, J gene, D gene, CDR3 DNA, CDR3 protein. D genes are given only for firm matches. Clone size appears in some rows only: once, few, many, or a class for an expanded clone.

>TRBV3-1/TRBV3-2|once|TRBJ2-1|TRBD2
TGTGCCAGCGCGACTAGCTTCAATGAGCAGTTCTTC
CASATSFNEQFF
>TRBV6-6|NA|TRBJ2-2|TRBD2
TGTGCCAGCAATCTAGCGGGGAACACCGGGGAGCTGTTTTTT
CASNLAGNTGELFF
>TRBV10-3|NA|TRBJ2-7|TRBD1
TGTGCCATCACTCGGGACAGGGAAAGAGGCGAGCAGTACTTC
CAITRDRERGEQYF
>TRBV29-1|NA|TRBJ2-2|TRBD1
TGCAGCGTTAGGACAGGGGGCGGTAACACCGGGGAGCTGTTTTTT
CSVRTGGGNTGELFF
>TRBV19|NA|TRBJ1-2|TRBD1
TGTGCCAGTAGTACACGGGACAGGGTGGGTGGCTACACCTTC
CASSTRDRVGGYTF
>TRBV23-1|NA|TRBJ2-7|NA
TGCGCTAGGGCGAGACAGTTCCCCTACGAGCAGTACTTC
CARARQFPYEQYF
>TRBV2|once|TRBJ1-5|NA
TGTGCCAGCAGTGTGGGACAATTTCAGCCCCAGCATTTT
CASSVGQFQPQHF
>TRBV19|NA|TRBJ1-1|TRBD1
TGTGCCAGTAATGACAGGGGTCGAATCCCTGAAGCTTTCTTT
CASNDRGRIPEAFF
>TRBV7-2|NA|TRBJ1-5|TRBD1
TGTGCCAGCAGCTTCGGACAGGGTAATCAGCCCCAGCATTTT
CASSFGQGNQPQHF
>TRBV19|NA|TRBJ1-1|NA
TGTGCCAGTAGTATTCAGGGGATTATGAACACTGAAGCTTTCTTT
CASSIQGIMNTEAFF
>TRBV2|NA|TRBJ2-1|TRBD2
TGTGCCAGCAATTGGGCGGGGGGTGAGCAGTTCTTC
CASNWAGGEQFF
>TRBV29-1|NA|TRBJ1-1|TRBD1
TGCAGCGTAGTAGACAGGGGAGCTTTCTTT
CSVVDRGAFF
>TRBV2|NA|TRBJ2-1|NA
TGTGCCAGCAAGAACAGGGAGGGCTACAATGAGCAGTTCTTC
CASKNREGYNEQFF
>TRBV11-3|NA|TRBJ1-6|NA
TGTGCCAGCTCACAGGGAAATTCACCCCTCCACTTT
CASSQGNSPLHF
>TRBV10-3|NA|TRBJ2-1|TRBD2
TGTGCCAGCGGGACTAGCGGGAGCATTAATGAGCAGTTCTTC
CASGTSGSINEQFF
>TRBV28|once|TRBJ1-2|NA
TGTGCCAGCAGCGCTACAGTGGATGGCTACACCTTC
CASSATVDGYTF
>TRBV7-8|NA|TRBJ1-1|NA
TGTGCCAGCAGCCAGAGACAGGCGCCGATGAACACTGAAGCTTTCTTT
CASSQRQAPMNTEAFF
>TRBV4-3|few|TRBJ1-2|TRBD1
TGCGCCAGCAGCCAAGGACAGGGGCCCTATGGCTACACCTTC
CASSQGQGPYGYTF
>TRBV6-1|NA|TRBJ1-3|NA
TGTGCCAGCAGTGCGGGAGGACAAGCCTCTGGAAACACCATATATTTT
CASSAGGQASGNTIYF
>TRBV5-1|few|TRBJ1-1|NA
TGCGCCAGCAGCTTGATGGACAGAATGAACACTGAAGCTTTCTTT
CASSLMDRMNTEAFF
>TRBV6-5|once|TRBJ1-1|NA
TGTGCCGCAGGGTTCACTGAAGCTTTCTTT
CAAGFTEAFF
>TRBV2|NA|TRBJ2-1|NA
TGTGCCAGCGAACGGGACATAGGAAGGAATGAGCAGTTCTTC
CASERDIGRNEQFF
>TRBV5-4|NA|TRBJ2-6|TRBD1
TGTGCCAGCAGCTTGGTTTGGGGACAGGGCCTCTCTGGGGCCAACGTCCTGACTTTC
CASSLVWGQGLSGANVLTF
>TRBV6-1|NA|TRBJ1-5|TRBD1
TGTGCCAGCAGTGAAATCGCACAGGGGCTTAATAGCAATCAGCCCCAGCATTTT
CASSEIAQGLNSNQPQHF
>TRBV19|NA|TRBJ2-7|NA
TGTGCCAGTAGTATCACGGGGTCCTACGAGCAGTACTTC
CASSITGSYEQYF
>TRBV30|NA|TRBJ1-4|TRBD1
TGTGCCTGGAGTCGCGCAGGGGGGCCAGCCCCTAATGAAAAACTGTTTTTT
CAWSRAGGPAPNEKLFF
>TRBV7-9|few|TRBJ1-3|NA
TGTGCCAGCAGCCGCCGACAGGCGCTCTCTGGAAACACCATATATTTT
CASSRRQALSGNTIYF
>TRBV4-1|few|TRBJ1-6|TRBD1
TGCGCCAGCAGCCAAGTCGAGGGACAGGGGTACTCACCCCTCCACTTT
CASSQVEGQGYSPLHF
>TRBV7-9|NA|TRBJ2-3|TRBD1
TGTGCCAGCAGCCTGACAGGGGGCGCAGATACGCAGTATTTT
CASSLTGGADTQYF
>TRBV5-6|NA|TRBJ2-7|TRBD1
TGTGCCAGCAGGTCCGGGACAGTCTACGAGCAGTACTTC
CASRSGTVYEQYF
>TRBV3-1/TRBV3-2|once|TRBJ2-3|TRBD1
TGTGCCAGCAGTCCGACAGGGATAGGCACAGATACGCAGTATTTT
CASSPTGIGTDTQYF
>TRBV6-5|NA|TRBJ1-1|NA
TGTGCCAGCAACCTCGAGGGGAACACTGAAGCTTTCTTT
CASNLEGNTEAFF
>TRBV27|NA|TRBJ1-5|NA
TGTGCCAGCAGGGGTGGGAGGAGTAGCAATCAGCCCCAGCATTTT
CASRGGRSSNQPQHF
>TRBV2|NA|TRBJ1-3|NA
TGTGCCAGCAGTCTTAAAAACACCATATATTTT
CASSLKNTIYF
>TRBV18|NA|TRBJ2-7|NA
TGTGCCAGCTCAGTATCGGAGGCCCTCTACGAGCAGTACTTC
CASSVSEALYEQYF
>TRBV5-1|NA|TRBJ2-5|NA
TGCGCCAGCAGATTGGGACAAAGACAAGAGACCCAGTACTTC
CASRLGQRQETQYF
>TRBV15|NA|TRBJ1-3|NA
TGTGCCACCAGCAGAGATCCCAGGCCAGCGGACACCATATATTTT
CATSRDPRPADTIYF
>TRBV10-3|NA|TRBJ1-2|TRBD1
TGTGCCATCAGTGAGTCGACAGGGGGTAACTATGGCTACACCTTC
CAISESTGGNYGYTF
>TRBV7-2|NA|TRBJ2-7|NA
TGTGCCAGCAGCTCTCGTTATTCCTACGAGCAGTACTTC
CASSSRYSYEQYF
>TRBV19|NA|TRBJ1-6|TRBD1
TGTGCCACCAAGCGGACAGGAGACAATTCACCCCTCCACTTT
CATKRTGDNSPLHF
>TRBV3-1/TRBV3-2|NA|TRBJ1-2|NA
TGTGCCAGCAGCACTCAGTCCCTTACAGTTAACTATGGCTACACCTTC
CASSTQSLTVNYGYTF
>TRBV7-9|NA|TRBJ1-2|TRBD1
TGTGCCAGCAGCTTATCAGGGGGCGGCTACACCTTC
CASSLSGGGYTF
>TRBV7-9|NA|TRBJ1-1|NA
TGTGCCAGCAGCTTAGACCAGGCGACGAACACTGAAGCTTTCTTT
CASSLDQATNTEAFF
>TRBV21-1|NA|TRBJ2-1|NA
TGTGCCAGCAGCCCCTGTAAGGGGGCCGTCGATGAGCAGTTCTTC
CASSPCKGAVDEQFF
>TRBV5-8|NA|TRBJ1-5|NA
TGTGCCAGCAGCTTGCGGGCAGGGGTTCAGCCCCAGCATTTT
CASSLRAGVQPQHF
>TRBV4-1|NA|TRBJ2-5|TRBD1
TGCGCCAGCAGCCAAGATCCGGGACAGGGGGCATGGGAGACCCAGTACTTC
CASSQDPGQGAWETQYF
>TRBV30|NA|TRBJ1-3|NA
TGTGCCTGGAGTCCAGGGGCCAACACCATATATTTT
CAWSPGANTIYF
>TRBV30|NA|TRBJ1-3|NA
TGTGCCTGGAGTGTGGGGCAGTACTCTGGAAACACCATATATTTT
CAWSVGQYSGNTIYF
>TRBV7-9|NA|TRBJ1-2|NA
TGTGCCAGCAGCTTAGTAGGGGTTGGCTACACCTTC
CASSLVGVGYTF
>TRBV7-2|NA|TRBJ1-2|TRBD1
TGTGCCAGCAGCCCCACCCGTACAGGGGGGTATGGCTACACCTTC
CASSPTRTGGYGYTF
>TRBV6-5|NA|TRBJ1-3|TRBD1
TGTGCCACCCTAACAGGGGACGCTGGAAACACCATATATTTT
CATLTGDAGNTIYF
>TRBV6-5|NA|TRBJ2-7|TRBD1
TGTGCCAGCAGCCCAAGACAGGGGGCTGCCTACGAGCAGTACTTC
CASSPRQGAAYEQYF
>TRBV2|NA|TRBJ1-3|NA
TGTGCCAGCAGCCTATTACCGCGGACTGGAAACACCATATATTTT
CASSLLPRTGNTIYF
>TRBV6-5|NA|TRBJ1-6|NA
TGTGCCAGCAGTTACAGGTTTCAGACTAGTTCACCCCTCCACTTT
CASSYRFQTSSPLHF
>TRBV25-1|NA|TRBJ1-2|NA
TGTGCCAGCAGTCGGGGGGGGGCCAGCAACTATGGCTACACCTTC
CASSRGGASNYGYTF
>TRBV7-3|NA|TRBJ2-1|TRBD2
TGTGCCAGCAGCCAAAGACTAGCGGGAGGGTCCACCTACAATGAGCAGTTCTTC
CASSQRLAGGSTYNEQFF
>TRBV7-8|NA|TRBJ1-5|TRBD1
TGTGCCAGCAGCCGGGACAGTTATAGCAATCAGCCCCAGCATTTT
CASSRDSYSNQPQHF